This T cell receptor (beta chain) derives from a study of blood T cell repertoires in COVID-19. Study summary: Samples came from the United States, Italy and Spain, spanning acute and convalescent COVID-19.

CDR3 length equals 15 residues. Germline V gene sequence: CDR1 SGHTS, CDR2 YDEGEE. Trimming shortened V by 2 bases and J by 0 bases, and 10 bases separated the two germline ends. Original methodology: The assay estimated nucleated cells by amplifying reference gene primers. Using immunoSEQ multiplex PCR, the repertoire was profiled, and TCRdb retains in-frame clones only, with some absent. V and J calls and clone size are those listed in that table; D and trimming were worked out from the DNA. The sample records about 98,000 clones, 65% to 90% being singletons. This chain joins TRBV5-8 and TRBJ2-3, with D tentatively TRBD2 (5 bases). The clonotype originates from an older man with active or convalescent COVID-19. Material: peripheral blood. The CDR3 sequence is CASSLSGTSTDTQYF. For the CDR3, the DNA is TGTGCCAGCAGCTTATCGGGAACTAGCACAGATACGCAGTATTTT.